The 27 T cell receptor beta chains listed next were all sequenced from one sample in a study of T cells in Graves' hyperthyroidism and ophthalmopathy. From RNA transcripts, TCR beta CDR3 regions were amplified. The primer set for the first-round RT-PCR of the TCR CDR3 was HTBI. TCRdb redid the calling of the multiplex PCR reads with MiXCR, one entry per CDR3 protein. This sample has just under 750,000 distinct CDR3 sequences, with about 35% found just once. The specimen sequenced was blood. These receptors originate from a woman aged 40 to 49 with Graves' hyperthyroidism.

The V and J genes are TRBV12-3 or TRBV12-4 and TRBJ1-5; a weak D match, TRBD1 (5 bases). V lost 8 bases and J 2 bases, leaving 13 bases between the germline ends. The CDR3 length is 14 residues. CDR3 protein: CASGTRRGNQPQHF. The CDR3 DNA reads TGTGCCAGCGGGACCCGCAGGGGCAATCAGCCCCAGCATTTT.

Points on this clonotype: A much larger clone is a single base away; this may be a read error. The rearrangement uses TRBV6-5 and TRBJ2-7; 10 bases are a match to TRBD2. The CDR3 has 15 amino acids. In germline, CDR1 is MNHEY, CDR2 SVGAGI. The CDR3 DNA sequence: TGTGCCTGCAGTCTCGGACTAGCGGTCCCCTACGAGCAGTACTTC. Protein sequence: CACSLGLAVPYEQYF.

The table lists this clonotype with many counts. This chain links TRBV29-1 with TRBJ1-1; 7 positions match TRBD1. V was pared by 7 bases and J by 5 bases, with 10 bases of the junction left unmatched. CDR3 length equals 13 residues. The germline V gene encodes CDR1 SQVTM and CDR2 ANQGSEA. Written as DNA, the CDR3 is TGCAGCGCAGAGACAGGGCCGGGAACTGAAGCTTTCTTT. Translated, it gives CSAETGPGTEAFF.

This clonotype was detected many times. The chain couples TRBV20-1 to TRBJ1-1; TRBD1 matches at 7 bases. The CDR3 runs to 12 residues. After removal of 6 bases from V and 6 bases from J, the junction contained 7 bases not matched to a gene. Germline CDR1 DFQATT, CDR2 SNEGSKA (reference sequence). The CDR3 sequence: CSAPTGMAEAFF. In nucleotides, the CDR3 is TGCAGTGCCCCGACAGGGATGGCTGAAGCTTTCTTT.

This clonotype was picked up many times. The rearrangement uses TRBV7-2 and TRBJ2-2, with TRBD2 matching 8 bases. Looked up from germline, CDR1 is SGHTA and CDR2 is FQGNSA. CDR3 size: 14 residues. After removal of 2 bases from V and 6 bases from J, the junction contained 2 bases not matched to a gene. Written as DNA, the CDR3 is TGTGCCAGCAGCTTATCTAGCGGGCCCGGGGAGCTGTTTTTT. As protein: CASSLSSGPGELFF.

The V gene is TRBV2, the J gene TRBJ1-2, with 9 bases matching TRBD1. The trim removed 5 bases at V and 2 bases at J, leaving 12 bases unmatched. CDR1 is SNHLY, CDR2 FYNNEI, per germline. CDR3 length: 17 amino acids. The CDR3 nucleotides read TGTGCCAGCAGTCCGACCGGGACAGGGATCCAAAACTATGGCTACACCTTC. This gives the protein CASSPTGTGIQNYGYTF. Drawing the rest from reference TRBV2 and TRBJ1-2, the complete variable domain is EPEVTQTPSHQVTQMGQEVILRCVPISNHLYFYWYRQILGQKVEFLVSFYNNEISEKSEIFDDQFSVERPDGSNFTLKIRSTKLEDSAMYFCASSPTGTGIQNYGYTFGSGTRLTVV.

The chain uses TRBV7-2 and TRBJ2-2; 9 positions match TRBD1. Per germline, CDR1 SGHTA and CDR2 FQGNSA. Unmatched junction bases numbered 9, after V lost 4 bases and J lost 6 bases. The CDR3 loop spans 16 amino acids. The CDR3 region is CASSSPGTGIPGELFF. CDR3 DNA: TGTGCCAGCAGCTCCCCCGGGACAGGGATCCCCGGGGAGCTGTTTTTT.

The sample holds many counts of this clonotype. The chain couples TRBV20-1 to TRBJ1-4; D may be TRBD1 (6 bases). The germline V and J ends were trimmed by 7 bases and 8 bases, with 17 bases remaining between them. CDR1 and CDR2 (germline): DFQATT, SNEGSKA (reference sequence). The CDR3 runs to 13 residues. The DNA of the CDR3 is TGCAGTGTTCAGGGGATAGGCAACGAAAAACTGTTTTTT. Encoded protein: CSVQGIGNEKLFF.

This chain uses TRBV4-1 with TRBJ2-7; D unresolved. V dropped 1 base and J dropped 0 bases, with 19 bases sitting between them. Germline values: CDR1 MGHRA, CDR2 YSYEKL. This CDR3 contains 18 residues. The CDR3 protein is CASSQVSSRSSSSYEQYF. The CDR3, as DNA: TGCGCCAGCAGCCAAGTGTCATCTCGTAGTTCGAGCTCCTACGAGCAGTACTTC.

This clonotype was counted many times. The genes are TRBV12-3 or TRBV12-4 and TRBJ1-1; D is perhaps TRBD1 (5 bases). This CDR3 region has 13 residues. Trimming removed 2 bases from V and 3 bases from J, with 7 bases in between. In nucleotides, the CDR3 is TGTGCCAGCAGTTTAATGGGGGACACTGAAGCTTTCTTT. Translating gives CASSLMGDTEAFF.

To note about this clonotype: A much larger clone lies a single base off, so this may be a read error. This chain uses TRBV20-1 with TRBJ2-2, with TRBD2 identical over 8 bases. This CDR3 comprises 14 residues. In germline, CDR1 is DFQATT, CDR2 SNEGSKA (reference sequence). The chain's CDR3 is CSAVPPREAGELSF. CDR3 bases: TGCAGTGCCGTCCCCCCGCGGGAGGCCGGGGAGCTGTCTTTT.

Concerning this clonotype itself: The final CDR3 position lacks the conserved phenylalanine or tryptophan, pointing to a likely read error. V and J are TRBV9 and TRBJ1-1; D is ambiguous. CDR3 length equals 12 residues. Germline CDR1 and CDR2: SGDLS and YYNGEE. The V end lost 3 bases, the J end lost 0 bases, and 3 bases lay between the germline ends. CDR3 amino acids: CASSAMNTEAFL. The DNA for the CDR3 is TGTGCCAGCAGCGCGATGAACACTGAAGCTTTCCTT.

The chain recombines TRBV7-9 with TRBJ2-7; TRBD2 matches 12 bases. Germline lookup yields CDR1 SEHNR and CDR2 FQNEAQ (reference sequence). This CDR3 is built from 15 residues. V gave up 2 bases and J gave up 3 bases; unmatched junction bases: 2. CDR3 region: CASSLTSGGLYEQYF. Written as DNA, the CDR3 is TGTGCCAGCAGCTTAACTAGCGGGGGGCTCTACGAGCAGTACTTC.

V and J are TRBV2 and TRBJ2-7, with D tentatively TRBD2 (6 bases). The CDR3 length is 13 residues. Looked up from germline, CDR1 is SNHLY and CDR2 is FYNNEI. V gave up 4 bases and J gave up 9 bases, with 16 bases separating them. The CDR3 bases are TGTGCCAGCAGTGGCCGCGGGAACAGAAGGCAGTACTTC. Translated, it gives CASSGRGNRRQYF.

This clonotype showed up many times. This chain uses TRBV2 with TRBJ2-5, with D perhaps given as TRBD1 or TRBD2 (5 bases each). CDR1 is SNHLY, CDR2 FYNNEI, per germline. Trimming stripped 6 bases from V and 5 bases from J, with 16 bases between. The CDR3 spans 14 residues. The CDR3 protein is CASRGTIPGETQYF. CDR3 nucleotide sequence: TGTGCCAGCAGGGGGACGATCCCGGGGGAGACCCAGTACTTC.

This clonotype appeared many times. This chain links TRBV2 with TRBJ1-3; 7 bases agree with TRBD1. V gave up 8 bases and J gave up 0 bases; unmatched junction bases: 7. This CDR3 contains 15 residues. The germline CDR1 and CDR2 sequences are SNHLY and FYNNEI. CDR3 nucleotides: TGTGCCAGCGGTCCCGGGACAGTCTCTGGAAACACCATATATTTT. This encodes CASGPGTVSGNTIYF.

The chain couples TRBV14 to TRBJ2-7; tentative D call: TRBD2 (6 bases). V lost 0 bases and J lost 2, with 17 bases in between. CDR1 is SGHDN and CDR2 is FVKESK in the germline V gene. The CDR3 spans 17 residues. This CDR3 reads CASSQEGWASATYEQYF. CDR3 nucleotides: TGTGCCAGCAGCCAAGAGGGCTGGGCTAGCGCCACCTACGAGCAGTACTTC.

The chain recombines TRBV5-1 with TRBJ2-7; 7 bases are shared with TRBD1. In germline, CDR1 is SGHRS, CDR2 YFSETQ. With 4 bases clipped from V and 5 bases from J, the junction kept 9 bases outside the gene matches. This CDR3 is built from 14 residues. CDR3 in DNA: TGCGCCAGCAGCCAAGTAGGGGGCTACCACGAGCAGTACTTC. It is translated as CASSQVGGYHEQYF.

This clonotype has a count of ten or more. CDR3 protein: CASSPGWGNYGYTF. The CDR3, as DNA: TGTGCCAGCAGCCCGGGGTGGGGGAACTATGGCTACACCTTC. The chain has TRBV7-9 and TRBJ1-2; tentatively, D is TRBD1 (5 bases). V gave up 5 bases and J gave up 2 bases, with 12 bases separating them. The CDR3 extends over 14 amino acids. CDR1 is SEHNR, CDR2 FQNEAQ, per germline (reference sequence).

The rearrangement uses TRBV5-1 and TRBJ1-2; D gene uncertain. CDR1 is SGHRS and CDR2 is YFSETQ in the germline V gene. CDR3 length: 13 amino acids. Trimming took 6 bases from V and 6 from J, leaving 15 bases between them. In DNA form, the CDR3 reads TGCGCCAGCACCGTGGGCGGTGAGGATGGCTACACCTTC. This sequence encodes CASTVGGEDGYTF.

This clonotype was recorded a few times. The chain recombines TRBV4-1 with TRBJ2-7, with 9 bases fitting TRBD2. Germline CDR1 and CDR2: MGHRA and YSYEKL. V shed 0 bases, J shed 6 bases, and the junction held 6 bases outside the gene matches. CDR3 length equals 15 residues. CDR3 coding DNA: TGCGCCAGCAGCCAAGACGGCGGGAGGGCCGGCGAGCAGTACTTC. This sequence encodes CASSQDGGRAGEQYF.

CDR3 region: CAISESEGTDLYGYTF. The CDR3 nucleotides read TGTGCCATCAGTGAGTCGGAAGGGACAGACCTCTACGGCTACACCTTC. J is TRBJ1-2 and V is TRBV10-3; 7 bases align to TRBD1. This CDR3 contains 16 residues. The junction had 12 bases not matched to a gene; V was cut back by 0 bases and J by 8 bases. Germline V gives CDR1 ENHRY, CDR2 SYGVKD.

Notes on this clonotype: A read error may explain this, as a much larger clone is one base away. The chain combines TRBV12-3 or TRBV12-4 with TRBJ1-1, with TRBD1 as a possible D gene (6 bases). CDR3 length: 14 amino acids. CDR3 nucleotide sequence: TGTGCCAGCAGTTTACGTCAGGGGACCGTCGTAGCTTCCTTT. It is translated as CASSLRQGTVVASF.

This clonotype was observed many times. The chain couples TRBV13 to TRBJ2-7, with 7 bases that match TRBD2. The CDR3 runs to 15 residues. With V trimmed by 5 bases and J by 0 bases, 7 bases remained unmatched. Germline V gene data show CDR1 as PRHDT and CDR2 as FYEKMQ (reference sequence). This CDR3 reads CASSLSGESSYEQYF. The CDR3 nucleotides are TGTGCCAGCAGCCTAAGCGGGGAGAGCTCCTACGAGCAGTACTTC.

In this sample, this clonotype turned up many times. V gene TRBV9 combines with J gene TRBJ2-7, with 12 nucleotides matching TRBD2. Losses at the gene ends were 4 bases for V and 2 bases for J; bases not matched to a gene: 4. CDR3 size: 15 residues. Germline-derived CDR1 and CDR2 are SGDLS and YYNGEE. CDR3 protein: CASSSGLAGTYEQYF. CDR3 nucleotide sequence: TGTGCCAGCAGCTCCGGACTAGCGGGGACCTACGAGCAGTACTTC.

At least ten counts were recorded for this clonotype. Sequence at one end of the junction differs from germline and may be a read error. The V and J genes are TRBV7-2 and TRBJ2-7, with TRBD2 identical over 11 bases. This CDR3 has 14 amino acids. CDR1 and CDR2 from the germline V gene are SGHTA and FQGNSA. The CDR3 sequence is CASSSATSGAPHSF. DNA for the CDR3: TGTGCCAGCAGCTCCGCGACTAGCGGGGCCCCACATTCCTTC.

This clonotype was detected many times. The chain carries TRBV20-1 and TRBJ2-5; D may be TRBD1 (6 bases). The CDR3 is 13 residues long. CDR1 DFQATT and CDR2 SNEGSKA come from the germline V gene (reference sequence). V lost 5 bases and J lost 4, with 14 bases in between. Here the CDR3 DNA reads TGCAGTGCTGATACAGGGTTGCGAGAGACCCAGTACTTC. Its translation is CSADTGLRETQYF.